The rows below give T cell receptor beta chains drawn from one sample of a study of cytomegalovirus exposure and HLA in healthy donors. Using immunoSEQ multiplex PCR, the repertoire was profiled, and TCRdb retains in-frame clones only, with some absent. This table holds roughly 290,000 clones, approximately 90% found once. The sample consisted of PBMCs. Source of these receptors: a young woman in good health and CMV-seronegative. Each CDR3 is given with its conserved first and last residue. The D gene is left open where the match is weak. Clone size is stated in some rows and not others, as once, few, many or a class when expanded.

size: NA; J: TRBJ1-3; D: NA; V: TRBV12-5; CDR3: CASGFTGSGNTIYF; DNA: TGTGCTAGTGGTTTTACGGGGTCTGGAAACACCATATATTTT
size: NA; J: TRBJ2-3; D: NA; V: TRBV19; CDR3: CASSIADTQYF; DNA: TGTGCCAGTAGTATCGCGGATACGCAGTATTTT
size: NA; J: TRBJ2-1; D: TRBD1; V: TRBV5-1; CDR3: CASSLNDRGLNEQFF; DNA: TGCGCCAGCAGCTTAAACGACAGGGGGCTAAATGAGCAGTTCTTC
size: NA; J: TRBJ2-7; D: NA; V: TRBV2; CDR3: CASTRGEDGEQYF; DNA: TGTGCCAGCACTAGAGGGGAGGACGGCGAGCAGTACTTC
size: few; J: TRBJ2-7; D: NA; V: TRBV11-1; CDR3: CASTKDRNEQYF; DNA: TGTGCCAGCACCAAAGACAGGAACGAGCAGTACTTC
size: NA; J: TRBJ2-2; D: NA; V: TRBV4-2; CDR3: CASSPTGERPNTGELFF; DNA: TGTGCCAGCAGCCCCACCGGTGAGCGGCCGAACACCGGGGAGCTGTTTTTT
size: NA; J: TRBJ2-1; D: TRBD1; V: TRBV6-6; CDR3: CASSYGAGTAVFF; DNA: TGTGCCAGCAGTTATGGGGCCGGGACAGCGGTGTTCTTC
size: few; J: TRBJ2-2; D: NA; V: TRBV12-2; CDR3: CASRLVMGQGIPGELFF; DNA: TGTGCAAGTCGCTTAGTGATGGGACAGGGGATCCCCGGGGAGCTGTTTTTT
size: NA; J: TRBJ1-2; D: TRBD1; V: TRBV19; CDR3: CASSIQGGASGYTF; DNA: TGTGCCAGTAGTATACAAGGGGGCGCGAGTGGCTACACCTTC
size: NA; J: TRBJ2-5; D: NA; V: TRBV20-1; CDR3: CSATGETQYF; DNA: TGCAGTGCTACAGGGGAGACCCAGTACTTC
size: NA; J: TRBJ1-5; D: NA; V: TRBV2; CDR3: CASSRYVSNQPQHF; DNA: TGTGCCAGCAGTCGCTACGTTAGCAATCAGCCCCAGCATTTT
size: NA; J: TRBJ2-7; D: TRBD1; V: TRBV6-5; CDR3: CASSLTGAYEQYF; DNA: TGTGCCAGCAGCCTAACAGGGGCCTACGAGCAGTACTTC
size: NA; J: TRBJ2-7; D: TRBD2; V: TRBV5-1; CDR3: CASSLFPWAIAGGSSYEQYF; DNA: TGCGCCAGCAGCTTGTTCCCTTGGGCAATAGCGGGGGGAAGCTCCTACGAGCAGTACTTC
size: NA; J: TRBJ2-3; D: NA; V: TRBV4-1; CDR3: CASSPGESPSTDTQYF; DNA: TGCGCCAGCAGCCCCGGTGAGTCCCCTAGCACAGATACGCAGTATTTT
size: NA; J: TRBJ2-1; D: NA; V: TRBV9; CDR3: CASSDTVGGPHEQFF; DNA: TGTGCCAGCAGCGATACCGTCGGGGGGCCCCATGAGCAGTTCTTC
size: NA; J: TRBJ2-1; D: TRBD2; V: TRBV2; CDR3: CASSERASGGNNEQFF; DNA: TGTGCCAGCAGTGAACGGGCTAGCGGGGGGAACAATGAGCAGTTCTTC
size: NA; J: TRBJ2-2; D: TRBD1; V: TRBV6-1; CDR3: CASSGDSPLRTGELFF; DNA: TGTGCCAGCAGTGGGGACAGCCCATTGAGGACCGGGGAGCTGTTTTTT
size: NA; J: TRBJ1-4; D: NA; V: TRBV2; CDR3: CASRVNAEKLFF; DNA: TGTGCCAGCAGAGTTAACGCGGAAAAACTGTTTTTT
size: NA; J: TRBJ2-5; D: TRBD2; V: TRBV4-1; CDR3: CASSQEGGGMVETQYF; DNA: TGCGCCAGCAGCCAAGAGGGCGGGGGGATGGTAGAGACCCAGTACTTC
size: NA; J: TRBJ2-7; D: TRBD1; V: TRBV6-5; CDR3: CASSLQGGPQYEQYF; DNA: TGTGCCAGCAGTCTACAGGGGGGCCCGCAGTACGAGCAGTACTTC
size: NA; J: TRBJ2-1; D: TRBD2; V: TRBV19; CDR3: CASSIALAGFEQFF; DNA: TGTGCCAGTAGTATAGCTCTAGCGGGTTTTGAGCAGTTCTTC
size: NA; J: TRBJ2-7; D: NA; V: TRBV4-2; CDR3: CASSQEWAAYEQYF; DNA: TGTGCCAGCAGCCAAGAATGGGCAGCCTACGAGCAGTACTTC
size: NA; J: TRBJ1-1; D: TRBD1; V: TRBV27; CDR3: CASIGGWTEAFF; DNA: TGTGCCAGTATAGGGGGCTGGACTGAAGCTTTCTTT
size: once; J: TRBJ2-5; D: NA; V: TRBV30; CDR3: CAWSVVGGRETQYF; DNA: TGTGCCTGGAGTGTGGTTGGGGGCCGGGAGACCCAGTACTTC
size: NA; J: TRBJ2-1; D: TRBD2; V: TRBV13; CDR3: CASSLAGGFNEQFF; DNA: TGTGCCAGCAGCTTAGCGGGGGGGTTTAATGAGCAGTTCTTC
size: once; J: TRBJ1-2; D: TRBD1; V: TRBV29-1; CDR3: CSVSGDSGYTF; DNA: TGCAGCGTTTCAGGGGACAGTGGCTACACCTTC
size: few; J: TRBJ1-2; D: NA; V: TRBV6-6; CDR3: CASKFRGDYSYGYTF; DNA: TGTGCCAGCAAATTCCGAGGGGACTATTCGTATGGCTACACCTTC
size: NA; J: TRBJ1-1; D: TRBD1; V: TRBV10-3; CDR3: CAISAGQGNTEAFF; DNA: TGTGCCATCAGTGCCGGACAGGGGAACACTGAAGCTTTCTTT
size: once; J: TRBJ2-1; D: TRBD2; V: TRBV15; CDR3: CATSREYGGGRNEQFF; DNA: TGTGCCACCAGCAGAGAGTACGGGGGGGGGCGCAATGAGCAGTTCTTC
size: NA; J: TRBJ1-1; D: NA; V: TRBV5-1; CDR3: CASSLVGQPNTEAFF; DNA: TGCGCCAGCAGCTTGGTCGGACAGCCGAACACTGAAGCTTTCTTT
size: NA; J: TRBJ2-5; D: NA; V: TRBV6-1; CDR3: CASSGVWETQYF; DNA: TGTGCCAGCAGCGGGGTTTGGGAGACCCAGTACTTC
size: few; J: TRBJ1-1; D: NA; V: TRBV11-2; CDR3: CASSRTGVPTGDTEAFF; DNA: TGTGCCAGCAGCCGTACCGGGGTTCCCACCGGAGACACTGAAGCTTTCTTT
size: NA; J: TRBJ1-1; D: TRBD1; V: TRBV27; CDR3: CASSLGDRLNTEAFF; DNA: TGTGCCAGCAGTTTAGGGGACAGGCTGAACACTGAAGCTTTCTTT
size: NA; J: TRBJ2-3; D: TRBD2; V: TRBV5-5; CDR3: CASSLQAGGRDTQYF; DNA: TGTGCCAGCAGTCTCCAGGCGGGGGGCAGGGATACGCAGTATTTT
size: NA; J: TRBJ2-7; D: TRBD1; V: TRBV5-4; CDR3: CASSLGQGSYEQYF; DNA: TGTGCCAGCAGCTTGGGACAGGGATCCTACGAGCAGTACTTC
size: few; J: TRBJ1-6; D: TRBD1; V: TRBV5-4; CDR3: CASSQPGQGSSPLHF; DNA: TGTGCCAGCAGCCAACCGGGACAGGGGAGTTCACCCCTCCACTTT
size: NA; J: TRBJ2-1; D: NA; V: TRBV29-1; CDR3: CSATFYEQFF; DNA: TGCAGCGCAACATTCTATGAGCAGTTCTTC
size: NA; J: TRBJ2-1; D: NA; V: TRBV19; CDR3: CASSITSFPYNEQFF; DNA: TGTGCCAGTAGTATCACTAGCTTCCCTTACAATGAGCAGTTCTTC
size: once; J: TRBJ1-1; D: NA; V: TRBV20-1; CDR3: CSASRGTEAFF; DNA: TGCAGTGCTAGCAGGGGCACTGAAGCTTTCTTT